This TCR beta chain originates from a study of blood T cell repertoires in COVID-19. This clone showed up just once. TCRdb's copy holds only in-frame clones and misses some; the assay was immunoSEQ multiplex PCR. This table has 200,000 to 250,000 clones, about nine tenths appearing once. V trimming: 3 bases; J trimming: 4 bases; junction bases outside the gene matches: 9. Germline CDR1 GTSNPN, CDR2 SVGIG (reference sequence). The length of the CDR3 is 16 residues. V and J are TRBV30 and TRBJ2-5, with 12 positions matching TRBD1. The sequencing sample was made of peripheral blood. This TCR was recovered from a man aged 80 or over with acute or convalescent COVID-19. In DNA form, the CDR3 reads TGTGCCTGGAGGGGACAGGGGGCGATCTCTACAGAGACCCAGTACTTC. This encodes CAWRGQGAISTETQYF.